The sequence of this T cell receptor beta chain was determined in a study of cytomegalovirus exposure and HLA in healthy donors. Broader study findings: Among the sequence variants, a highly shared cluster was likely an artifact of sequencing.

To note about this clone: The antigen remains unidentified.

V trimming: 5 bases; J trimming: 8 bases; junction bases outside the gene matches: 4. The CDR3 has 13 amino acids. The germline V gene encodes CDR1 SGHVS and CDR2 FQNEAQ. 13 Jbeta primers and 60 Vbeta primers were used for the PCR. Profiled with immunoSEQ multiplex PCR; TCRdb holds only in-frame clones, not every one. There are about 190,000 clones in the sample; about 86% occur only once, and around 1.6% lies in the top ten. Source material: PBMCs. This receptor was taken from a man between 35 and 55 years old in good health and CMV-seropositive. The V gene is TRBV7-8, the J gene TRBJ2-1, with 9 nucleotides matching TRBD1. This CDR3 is CASSLDRGDEQFF. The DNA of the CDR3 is TGTGCCAGCAGCCTGGACAGGGGTGATGAGCAGTTCTTC.